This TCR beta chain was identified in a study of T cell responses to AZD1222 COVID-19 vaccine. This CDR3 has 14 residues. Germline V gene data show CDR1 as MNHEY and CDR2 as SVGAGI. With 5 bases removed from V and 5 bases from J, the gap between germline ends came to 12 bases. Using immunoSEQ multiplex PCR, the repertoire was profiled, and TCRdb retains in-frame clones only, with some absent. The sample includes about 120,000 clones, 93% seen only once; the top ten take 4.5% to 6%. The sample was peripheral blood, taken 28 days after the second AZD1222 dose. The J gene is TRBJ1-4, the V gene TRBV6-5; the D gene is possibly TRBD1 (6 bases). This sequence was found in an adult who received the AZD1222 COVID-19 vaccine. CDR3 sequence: CASSTRTENEKLFF. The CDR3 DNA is TGTGCCAGCAGTACCCGGACAGAAAATGAAAAACTGTTTTTT.